This TCR beta chain was sequenced for a study of beta chain features in type 1 diabetes (dated by TCRdb to the late 2010s). Looking at the study overall: Mean age, gender distribution, total cell number and subset yield did not differ between patients and healthy donors. The study compared TCRB repertoires of sorted circulating CD4+ T cell subsets between recently diagnosed type 1 diabetes patients and matched healthy donors. Whereas all 30 or so donors provided naive and central memory subsets, regulatory and stem cell-like memory subsets were isolated from just 8 patients and about eight healthy donors. Across all samples, about 110 million sorted cells were examined, and cell number per subset correlated strongly with RNA yield. Here is what the overall study found, with its caveats: Only small numbers of individuals were included in the HLA sub-analyses, which left unresolved whether HLA type had any influence on TCRB rearrangement. At VDJ recombination sites, type 1 diabetes patients had fewer insertions and more deleted nucleotides, which implies abnormalities in thymic rearrangement. Sequencing cDNA rather than genomic DNA could over-represent highly expressing activated cells, although activation and CD3 levels did not differ between groups. Shorter templates might have been favored by PCR, but patient and control samples were amplified and corrected together, so both groups would have been affected equally by any skew. A moderate but significant shortening of TCRB CDR3 length was observed in type 1 diabetes patients in all four CD4+ subsets. Naive, central memory and regulatory TCRB repertoires appeared to be more alike among patients than among healthy donors.

CDR1 and CDR2 were assigned from the germline V gene as MDHEN and SYDVKM. V and J are truncated by 7 bases and 5 bases respectively, leaving an intervening sequence of 14 bases. The CDR3 runs 13 residues from the cysteine to the phenylalanine. Only the CDR3 part of the read is kept: 39 bases, read in frame from the first base. Each donor gave one peripheral blood draw, averaging approximately 120 mL, which was collected into heparinised tubes. A BD FACSAria II and a panel including CD45RO, CCR7, CD25, CD127, CD95 and CD27 were used to sort naive, central memory, regulatory and stem cell-like memory CD4+ T cells. Purity was above 95% for every sorted population. Right away, PBMCs were isolated by Lymphoprep density gradient centrifugation and were stained directly, with no culture step. To minimize batch effects, samples were stained and sorted in pairs, one healthy donor with one patient per experiment.

This clone showed up just a few times. The clone's antigen remains unknown. Per-nucleotide qualities are absent, and no much larger clonotype sits a single base away. The High Capacity cDNA Reverse Transcription Kit was used to reverse transcribe all of the isolated RNA, meaning that expressed TCRB transcripts were what got sequenced. Naive, central memory and regulatory T cell samples underwent deep immunoSEQ sequencing, averaging around 3.6 million total reads per sample. Sorted cells were lysed in RLT buffer and RNA was extracted with DNase-treated RNeasy Micro or Mini kits, depending on cell number. To prevent cross-contamination, every cell subset was processed on its own, while patient and healthy donor samples were processed together. Using the immunoSEQ multiplex PCR, TCRB sequences were amplified from cDNA into 87-bp fragments spanning the CDR3 region. Sequencing of the amplicons was performed on the Illumina HiSeq platform. In the authors' own workflow: Synthetic template baselines were used to correct PCR bias computationally, reads within Hamming distance 2 were collapsed together, and singletons that could not be merged were discarded. By aligning reads against IMGT, V, D and J genes, CDR3 length, and insertions or deletions at six rearrangement sites were assigned. Clonotype counts were normalized to sorted cell number within each subset before computing true diversity and Gini coefficients with the tcR R package. The overlap coefficient, calculated on TCRB nucleotide sequences, was used to quantify repertoire sharing. As a proxy for the pre-selection repertoire, out-of-frame TCRB sequences from naive cells were analyzed. TCRdb mirrors the immuneACCESS table, restricted to in-frame sequences. Some clones are absent from its copies; in checked studies, under half trace to an unresolved V gene, and the reason for the others is unknown. V, J and clone size are taken as reported in that table, and D and trimming were inferred from the DNA itself. This sample is represented by hundreds of thousands of clones; roughly 12% of them were singletons. The ten largest clones represent 0.0095% to 0.011% of the sample.

The source is a woman aged 18-30 years with type 1 diabetes. Input material: naive CD4+ T cells from blood. In the paper's terms, the cell subset or site label means: true naive CD4+ T cells. The V gene is TRBV28 and the J gene is TRBJ1-2; TRBD1 is a weak D gene call, 5 bases matching. The CDR3 corresponds to CASTHGRAYGYTF. The DNA sequence is as follows: TGTGCCAGCACACACGGCAGGGCATATGGCTACACCTTC.